The T cell receptor (beta chain) described here comes from a study of beta chain features in type 1 diabetes. Across the whole study: The number of sorted cells examined across all samples was some 98,000,000. Findings of the study overall: Moderate yet significant TCRB CDR3 shortening was seen in Type 1 diabetes patients in all four CD4+ subsets.

Sorting that relied on CD45RO/CCR7/CD25/CD127/CD95/CD27 yielded CD4+ naive, central memory, regulatory and stem cell-like memory cells. Trimming cost V 8 bases and J 8 bases; bases outside gene matches: 13. In germline, CDR1 is MNHEY, CDR2 SVGAGI. CDR3 size: 15 residues. Reverse transcription of all isolated RNA meant that expressed TCRB transcripts were sequenced. Using immunoSEQ multiplex PCR, the repertoire was profiled, and TCRdb retains in-frame clones only, with some absent. The sample yields 900,000 or so clones, around a sixth seen once. As concerns this clone: Its antigen is unknown.

V gene TRBV6-5 combines with J gene TRBJ2-1, with 9 bases fitting TRBD2. The sequence was obtained from a woman younger than 35 in good health. The material sequenced was naive CD4+ T cells from blood. The CDR3 region has the DNA TGTGCCAGCGGACCTCTAGGGACTAGCCTAGATGAGCAGTTCTTC. It is translated as CASGPLGTSLDEQFF.